This T cell receptor beta chain was sequenced in a study of post-analysis software for immune sequencing data. Overall study: As for disease course, relapsing-remitting, secondary progressive and progressive-relapsing multiple sclerosis were all included. Study findings and constraints: Under F measure analysis, samples from one preparation batch co-clustered strongly. Roughly five TRBV segments appeared more often in patients than in controls, and TRBV5-6, TRBV5-1 and TRBV20-1 were among these. Significantly decreased normalized Chao1 diversity was recorded for multiple sclerosis patients relative to controls.

This clonotype is a singleton in its sample. The antigen remains unidentified. This CDR3 region has 15 residues. Between the trimmed V and J ends, which lost 5 bases and 2 bases, there was a span of 15 bases. CDR1 and CDR2 (germline): SGHTA, FQGNSA. Unique molecular identifiers were carried by the TCR beta cDNA libraries. TCRdb ran MiXCR on the PCR reads and lists one entry per CDR3 protein. This table holds about 400,000 distinct CDR3 sequences, 30% to 45% found once. The V and J genes are TRBV7-2 and TRBJ2-5; tentatively, D is TRBD1 or TRBD2 (6 bases each). This TCR derives from a girl aged 5-17 years with multiple sclerosis. Input material: blood. The CDR3 DNA sequence: TGTGCCAGCAGCGGCACCGAGGGGGGTCAAGAGACCCAGTACTTC. Its protein is CASSGTEGGQETQYF.